The 9 T cell receptor beta chains below all came from one sample that was sequenced in a study of beta chain features in type 1 diabetes (dated by TCRdb to between 2017 and 2018). The paper's findings and limits, for the study overall: In all four CD4+ subsets, TCRB CDR3 length was moderately but significantly shorter in type 1 diabetes patients.

Libraries were built with the immunoSEQ multiplex PCR assay. The entire amount of isolated RNA was reverse transcribed using the High Capacity cDNA Reverse Transcription Kit, so the sequenced TCRB transcripts were expressed ones. TCRdb stores this immuneACCESS table with in-frame sequences only. Part of the clones is absent; in the studies checked, under half of the shortfall reflects unresolved V genes, and no reason is known for the rest. This sample is represented by 600,000 to 700,000 clones; approximately 13% of them were singletons. The ten biggest clones cover approximately 0.11% of the sample. These receptors are not linked to any known antigen. Source material: naive CD4+ T cells from blood. This specimen's cell subset or site label, per the study, means: true naive CD4+ T cells. The receptors stem from a man aged 25 to 40 with type 1 diabetes.

This clone came up a few times. V is TRBV9 and J is TRBJ2-1, with D perhaps matching TRBD2 (7 bases). CDR1 and CDR2 from the germline V gene are SGDLS and YYNGEE. The CDR3 is 15 residues long. V was shortened by 2 bases and J by 6 bases, with 15 bases between the two germline ends. The CDR3 DNA reads TGTGCCAGCAGCGTTTCGGGGGGCTCGATCAATGAGCAGTTCTTC. This translates into CASSVSGGSINEQFF.

This clone was found a few times. This chain uses TRBV15 with TRBJ2-7, with D possibly matching TRBD2 (5 bases). This CDR3 is built from 14 residues. Germline lookup yields CDR1 LNHNV and CDR2 YYDKDF (reference sequence). V was pared by 1 base and J by 2 bases, with 9 bases between. CDR3 region: CATSRAVGTYEQYF. For the CDR3, the DNA is TGTGCCACCAGCAGAGCGGTCGGGACCTACGAGCAGTACTTC.

In this sample, this clone turned up a few times. V and J are TRBV28 and TRBJ2-1, with a tentative D call TRBD2 (5 bases). The CDR3 has 15 amino acids. From germline, CDR1 is MDHEN and CDR2 SYDVKM. V was trimmed by 2 bases and J by 2 bases, leaving 10 bases between them. The CDR3 bases are TGTGCCAGCAGTTTAGCCACTAGACCCTACAATGAGCAGTTCTTC. This codes for CASSLATRPYNEQFF.

The chain recombines TRBV28 with TRBJ1-6; 11 bases are a match to TRBD1. CDR3 length equals 14 residues. J lost 8 bases, V lost 8 bases, and 5 bases had no gene match. CDR1 and CDR2 from the germline V gene are MDHEN and SYDVKM. In DNA, the CDR3 is TGTGCCAGCCTTGCGGGACAGGGGGATTCACCCCTCCACTTT. Protein sequence: CASLAGQGDSPLHF.

The chain couples TRBV10-3 to TRBJ2-2, with TRBD1 as a possible D gene (6 bases). Trimming removed 9 bases from V and 1 base from J, with 9 bases in between. CDR3 length: 13 residues. CDR1 ENHRY and CDR2 SYGVKD come from the germline V gene. In nucleotides, the CDR3 is TGTGCCATTGGACAGAGGAACACCGGGGAGCTGTTTTTT. As protein: CAIGQRNTGELFF.

This clone has a handful of counts. DNA of the CDR3: TGTGCCAGCAGCTCCAATCACGGAGATACGCAGTATTTT. It encodes CASSSNHGDTQYF. The chain recombines TRBV7-2 with TRBJ2-3; D remains unclear. Germline V gene lookup returns CDR1 SGHTA and CDR2 FQGNSA. There are 13 residues in the CDR3. V shed 4 bases and J shed 5 bases, with 10 bases lying between them.

This clone has just a few counts. This chain connects TRBV25-1 to TRBJ1-2; the D is unclear. Germline CDR1 reads MGHDK; CDR2 reads SYGVNS. The CDR3 is made up of 12 amino acids. Trimming took off 1 base at V and 1 base at J, with 1 base between the two ends. The DNA of the CDR3 is TGTGCCAGCAGTGAATTTAACTATGGCTACACCTTC. Translating gives CASSEFNYGYTF.

In regard to this clone: The junction does not match germline at one end; this may be a read error. The chain joins TRBV4-1 to TRBJ2-5; D possibly corresponds to TRBD1 (6 bases). In germline, CDR1 is MGHRA, CDR2 YSYEKL. This CDR3 is 13 amino acids long. The CDR3 protein is CASSQDRQETQYF. CDR3 coding DNA: TGTGCCAGCAGCCAAGACAGGCAAGAGACCCAGTACTTC.

Remarks on this clone: This CDR3 is also generated by other DNA sequences in the sample. The chain is built from TRBV30 and TRBJ1-3; TRBD1 matches 7 bases. In germline, CDR1 is GTSNPN, CDR2 SVGIG (reference sequence). V lost 4 bases to trimming and J lost 1 base; unmatched junction nucleotides: 4. CDR3 length: 14 amino acids. In nucleotides, the CDR3 is TGTGCCTGGACCCCAGGGGGGTCTGGAAACACCATATATTTT. This translates into CAWTPGGSGNTIYF.